This T cell receptor beta chain was documented in a study of T cells after yellow fever vaccination. As TCR cDNA was made by 5'RACE template switching, a universal primer site and UMIs were added. TCRdb itself ran the 5' RACE reads through MiXCR, one entry per CDR3 protein. The sample holds about 240,000 distinct CDR3 sequences; about 7.1% are singletons and the top ten take roughly 0.93%. The germline V gene has CDR1 KGHDR and CDR2 SFDVKD. V was shortened by 3 bases and J by 2 bases, with 1 base between the two germline ends. The CDR3 has 12 amino acids. This clonotype was seen repeatedly, ten times or more. Its antigen is undetermined. Study conclusions and caveats: A weaker but faster secondary response was observed, peaking on day 5 versus 15.

This receptor was taken from a man aged 25 to 40 who received the YFV17D yellow fever vaccine. Here the sequenced sample was CD4+ T cells sorted from PBMCs, taken 15 days after the yellow fever booster vaccination. This chain uses TRBV24-1 with TRBJ2-1; the D is unclear. The CDR3 region is CATSDPYNEQFF. DNA for the CDR3: TGTGCCACCAGTGATCCCTACAATGAGCAGTTCTTC.